A selection of T cell receptor beta chains follows, all from one sample in a study of cytomegalovirus exposure and HLA in healthy donors. The assay was immunoSEQ multiplex PCR, and TCRdb's table has in-frame clones only and misses some. The sample has about 200,000 clones, over 80% seen once. Specimen: PBMCs. These receptors came from a woman younger than 35 in good health and CMV-seronegative. Both conserved end residues are part of each CDR3.

v_gene: TRBV2; len: 13; j_gene: TRBJ1-5; CDR3aa: CASTQQVYQPQHF
v_gene: TRBV2; len: 12; j_gene: TRBJ2-1; CDR3aa: CASSEDVNEQFF
v_gene: TRBV21-1; len: 17; j_gene: TRBJ2-7; CDR3aa: CASSSGLRTSGSYEQYF
v_gene: TRBV5-1; len: 16; j_gene: TRBJ2-2; CDR3aa: CASSRLAGDGTGELFF
v_gene: TRBV6-5; len: 13; j_gene: TRBJ2-2; CDR3aa: CASSPVLPGELFF
v_gene: TRBV28; len: 15; j_gene: TRBJ2-7; CDR3aa: CASSPSGQLIPEQYF
v_gene: TRBV5-4; len: 12; j_gene: TRBJ1-5; CDR3aa: CASSRNRGPQHF
v_gene: TRBV30; len: 16; j_gene: TRBJ1-5; CDR3aa: CAWSSRQGAFNQPQHF
v_gene: TRBV10-3; len: 12; j_gene: TRBJ2-7; CDR3aa: CASGRGGGEQYF
v_gene: TRBV6-5; len: 13; j_gene: TRBJ2-2; CDR3aa: CAASGQNTGELFF
v_gene: TRBV7-6; len: 14; j_gene: TRBJ1-2; CDR3aa: CASSLVPEDYGYTF
v_gene: TRBV19; len: 21; j_gene: TRBJ1-5; CDR3aa: CASSIPQQGATGLYSNQPQHF
v_gene: TRBV5-1; len: 16; j_gene: TRBJ1-4; CDR3aa: CASSLRTGATNEKLFF
v_gene: TRBV19; len: 15; j_gene: TRBJ2-7; CDR3aa: CASSIVGRGLYEQYF
v_gene: TRBV4-1; len: 14; j_gene: TRBJ2-7; CDR3aa: CASSQAGGRVEQYF